These T cell receptor beta chains were read from a single sample in a study of human T cells and chemical hapten exposure. Each CDR3 protein is one row after TCRdb ran MiXCR on the RACE reads. The top ten hold approximately 2.3% of the sample, which has about 380,000 distinct CDR3 sequences, around 4.8% seen once. The sequencing here drew on whole blood, taken in connection with sensitization to the hapten diphenylcyclopropenone (DPC). These TCRs come from a woman between 50 and 59 years old with alopecia areata. Some clones in this sample may be carry-over from other donors' samples. Each CDR3 is given with its conserved first and last residue. A D gene is named only where the DNA matches it firmly. Expanded clones get a size class; other rows say once, few or many, or leave the size out.

>many|TRBV11-2|TRBJ2-2|TRBD2
TGTGCCAGCAGCTTAAAGAGCGGGGGGGCGGCCGGGGAGCTGTTTTTT
CASSLKSGGAAGELFF
>many|TRBV7-9|TRBJ2-7|-
TGTGCCAGCAGCTTAGCTAGCGGTGAGCAGTACTTC
CASSLASGEQYF
>many|TRBV6-6|TRBJ2-2|-
TGTGCCAGCAGTTACGGGCGAGGGCTGTTTTTT
CASSYGRGLFF
>-|TRBV6-5|TRBJ2-7|-
TGTGCCAGCAGTAATCTTCGGGGCACCTACGAGCAGTACTTC
CASSNLRGTYEQYF
>many|TRBV7-3|TRBJ1-1|-
TGTGCCAGCAGCTTAACCGGGACGTCTGAAGCTTTCTTT
CASSLTGTSEAFF
>few|TRBV29-1|TRBJ2-1|-
TGCAGCGTTGAAGATCCGTCCAGGACTGTCTACAATGAGCAGTTCTTC
CSVEDPSRTVYNEQFF
>many|TRBV12-3/TRBV12-4|TRBJ2-1|-
TGTGCCAGCAGCCCCGGGACCATCGGTGAGCAGTTCTTC
CASSPGTIGEQFF
>many|TRBV18|TRBJ2-6|-
TGTGCCAGCTCACCAGAGTTCTCTGGGGCCAACGTCCTGACTTTC
CASSPEFSGANVLTF
>few|TRBV3-1|TRBJ1-6|-
TGTGCCAGCAGCTCTAAGACGGGGAATTCACCCCTCCACTTT
CASSSKTGNSPLHF
>many|TRBV20-1|TRBJ1-6|-
TGCAGTGCTAGAGAACCCTTGGCGGATAATTCACCCCTCCACTTT
CSAREPLADNSPLHF
>few|TRBV3-1|TRBJ1-5|-
TGTGCCAGCAGCCACCGGGACCGAGAAGGGCCCCAGCATTTT
CASSHRDREGPQHF
>many|TRBV29-1|TRBJ2-2|-
TGCAGCGTTGACCGCAGGGGGAACACCGGGGAGCTGTTTTTT
CSVDRRGNTGELFF
>many|TRBV29-1|TRBJ1-4|-
TGCAGCGGCGGGGACGGTAATGAAAAACTGTTTTTT
CSGGDGNEKLFF
>few|TRBV20-1|TRBJ1-2|-
TGCAGTGCTCCAAGGACGGAGGACCTTAACTATGGCTACACCTTC
CSAPRTEDLNYGYTF
>many|TRBV4-3|TRBJ1-5|-
TGCGCCAGCAGCCAAGCACAGGGTGATCAGCCCCAGCATTTT
CASSQAQGDQPQHF
>many|TRBV4-1|TRBJ2-3|-
TGCGCCAGCAGCCAGGTGACGGGGAGCACAGATACGCAGTATTTT
CASSQVTGSTDTQYF
>many|TRBV6-1|TRBJ2-7|-
TGTGCCAGCAGTGAAGCGCACCGCCGGATGGGCGAGCAGTACTTC
CASSEAHRRMGEQYF
>-|TRBV11-2|TRBJ2-2|TRBD2
TGTGCCAGCAGCAGAGGACTAGCGGGTTCTAACACCGGGGAGCTGTTTTTT
CASSRGLAGSNTGELFF
>-|TRBV4-1|TRBJ2-5|-
TGCGCCAGCAGCCGTGGGGGTGAACCGGGACTTAAAAAAGAGACCCAGTACTTC
CASSRGGEPGLKKETQYF
>many|TRBV12-3/TRBV12-4|TRBJ1-2|TRBD1
TGTGCCAGCAGTTTCGACAGGGAGTGGGAGGGCTACACCTTC
CASSFDREWEGYTF
>few|TRBV20-1|TRBJ1-5|-
TGCAGTGCTGAGATAGGGAATCAGCCCCAGCATTTT
CSAEIGNQPQHF
>many|TRBV7-2|TRBJ1-5|-
TGTGCCAGCAGCGCCACGAGGGGAAGAGGGCAGCCCCAGCATTTT
CASSATRGRGQPQHF
>-|TRBV27|TRBJ1-1|-
TGTGCCAGCAGTTTATCAGACAGGATAGTGGAAGCTTTCTTT
CASSLSDRIVEAFF